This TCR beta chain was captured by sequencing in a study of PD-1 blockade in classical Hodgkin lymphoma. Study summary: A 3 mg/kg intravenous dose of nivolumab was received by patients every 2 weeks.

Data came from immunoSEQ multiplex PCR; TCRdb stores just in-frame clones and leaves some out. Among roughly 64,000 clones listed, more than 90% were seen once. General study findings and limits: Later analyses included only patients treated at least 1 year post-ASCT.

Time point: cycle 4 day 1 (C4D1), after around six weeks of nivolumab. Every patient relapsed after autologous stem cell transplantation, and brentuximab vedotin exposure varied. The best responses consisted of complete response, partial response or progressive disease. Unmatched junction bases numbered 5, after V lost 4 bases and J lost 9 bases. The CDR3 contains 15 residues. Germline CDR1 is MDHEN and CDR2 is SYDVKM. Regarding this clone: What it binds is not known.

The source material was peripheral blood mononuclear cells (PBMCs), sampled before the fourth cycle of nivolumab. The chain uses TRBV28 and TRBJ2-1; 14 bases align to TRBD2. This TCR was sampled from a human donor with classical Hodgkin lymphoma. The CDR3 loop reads CASSWTSGGYGEQFF. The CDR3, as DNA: TGTGCCAGCAGTTGGACTAGCGGGGGGTATGGTGAGCAGTTCTTC.